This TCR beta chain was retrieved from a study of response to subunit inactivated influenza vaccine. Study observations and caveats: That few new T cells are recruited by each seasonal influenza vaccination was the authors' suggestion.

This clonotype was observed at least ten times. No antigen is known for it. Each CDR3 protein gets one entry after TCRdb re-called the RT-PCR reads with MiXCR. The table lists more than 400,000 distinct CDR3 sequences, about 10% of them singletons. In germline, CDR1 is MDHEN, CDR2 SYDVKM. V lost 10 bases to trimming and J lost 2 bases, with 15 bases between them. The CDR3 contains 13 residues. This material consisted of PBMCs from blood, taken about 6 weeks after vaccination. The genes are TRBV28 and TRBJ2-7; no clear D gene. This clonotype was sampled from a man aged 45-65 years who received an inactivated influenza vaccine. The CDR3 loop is CAISPSGTYEQYF. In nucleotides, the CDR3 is TGTGCCATCTCGCCGTCCGGTACCTACGAGCAGTACTTC. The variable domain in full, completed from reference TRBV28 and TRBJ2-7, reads DVKVTQSSRYLVKRTGEKVFLECVQDMDHENMFWYRQDPGLGLRLIYFSYDVKMKEKGDIPEGYSVSREKKERFSLILESASTNQTSMYLCAISPSGTYEQYFGPGTRLTVT.